This T cell receptor (beta chain) was identified in a study of CD8 T cells in ankylosing spondylitis. Only a few counts were recorded for this clonotype. Its target is not known. The CDR3 totals 13 residues. Germline CDR1 is SGHRS and CDR2 is YFSETQ. Trimming took 2 bases from V and 7 from J, leaving 10 bases between them. Study-level results: CD8+ cells made up the disease-linked clones, which were relatively rare in peripheral blood. For ankylosing spondylitis blood, a TCR beta motif of 8 or 9 highly homologous variants appeared characteristic.

A quantitative 5'-RACE method, one with molecular barcodes, was used to make TCR beta libraries. TCRdb reanalysed the 5' RACE reads using MiXCR and keeps one entry per CDR3 protein. This table has approximately 240,000 distinct CDR3 sequences, over 9.5% appearing once. Input material: blood, either unsorted or a sorted T cell fraction (not recorded which). V and J are TRBV5-1 and TRBJ1-5, with D maybe TRBD1 (5 bases). The sequence was collected from a male donor with ankylosing spondylitis or in good health (not recorded which). CDR3 residues: CASSFSGTQPQHF. The CDR3 coding sequence is TGCGCCAGCAGCTTTTCTGGGACGCAGCCCCAGCATTTT.